Below, one TCR beta chain is given with its context. Its antigen is not known. The sample is drawn from a study of monozygotic twins with cystic fibrosis. Findings and limits, study-wide: Clonality was generally low (median roughly 0.01), higher in the most severe patients. Monozygotic CF twin pairs shared significantly more nucleotide-identical clonotypes than unrelated CF individuals did.

The assay was immunoSEQ multiplex PCR, and TCRdb's table has in-frame clones only and misses some. Of 30,000 or so clones detected, roughly 66% appear once; the ten largest clones hold around 0.73%. The CDR3 covers 14 residues. Germline loops: CDR1 SGHVS, CDR2 FQNEAQ. Trimming took 4 bases from V and 0 from J, leaving 8 bases between them. V is TRBV7-8 and J is TRBJ2-3; D not certain. This TCR was recovered from a girl aged 5 to 17 with cystic fibrosis. Material for sequencing was blood. CDR3 in DNA: TGTGCCAGCAGCTCTATGGCTAGCACAGATACGCAGTATTTT. Translation: CASSSMASTDTQYF.